These 17 T cell receptor beta chains were all obtained from the same sample, sequenced in a study of CXCR3-negative and CXCR3-positive naive CD8 T cells. TRB cDNA was prepared as libraries by UMI-labeled 5' RACE. TCRdb re-called the 5' RACE reads and shows each CDR3 protein once, DNA omitted. There are 48,000 or so distinct CDR3 sequences in the sample, with 15% held by the top ten. The material sequenced was memory CD8+ T cells from blood. These receptors came from a human donor in good health. Some clones in this sample may be carry-over from other donors' samples.

The rearrangement uses TRBV7-9 and TRBJ2-5. The CDR3 length is 16 residues. The germline CDR1 and CDR2 sequences are SEHNR and FQNEAQ (reference sequence). The CDR3 loop reads CASSLFQSLPGETQYF.

J is TRBJ2-6 and V is TRBV21-1; TCRdb designates TRBD1, a call that cannot be tested without DNA. TRBV21-1 is a recognized pseudogene. The length of the CDR3 is 15 residues. The CDR3 spells CASSKGGQRANVLTF.

The genes are TRBV28 and TRBJ2-7. Germline CDR1 and CDR2: MDHEN and SYDVKM. This CDR3 has 14 residues. The CDR3 protein is CASKKGSESYEQYF.

V and J are TRBV6-2 or TRBV6-3 and TRBJ1-5; the D gene TCRdb calls, TRBD1, cannot be checked with no DNA. This CDR3 has 16 residues. Germline CDR1 and CDR2: MNHEY and SVGEGT. CDR3 sequence reads: CASSRMTGGGNQPQHF.

The chain joins TRBV20-1 to TRBJ2-1. Germline CDR1 reads DFQATT; CDR2 reads SNEGSKA (reference sequence). The CDR3 extends over 11 amino acids. The CDR3: CSAREYNEQFF.

The genes are TRBV6-2 or TRBV6-3 and TRBJ2-6. The CDR3 spans 16 residues. CDR1 and CDR2 from the germline V gene are MNHEY and SVGEGT. The CDR3 is CASSYSGVSGANVLTF.

The chain is built from TRBV21-1 and TRBJ2-1. TRBV21-1 is given as a pseudogene. The CDR3 loop spans 17 amino acids. The CDR3 loop reads CASSKGAKSVSYNEQFF.

The CDR3 protein is CASSQDRATTDTQYF. This chain connects TRBV4-3 to TRBJ2-3. The length of the CDR3 is 15 residues. The germline V gene encodes CDR1 LGHNA and CDR2 YSLEER.

CDR3 sequence: CATSRNLAGDEQFF. The chain uses TRBV15 and TRBJ2-1; TCRdb designates TRBD2, a call that cannot be tested without DNA. The CDR3 spans 14 residues. The germline V gene has CDR1 LNHNV and CDR2 YYDKDF (reference sequence). Based on the CDR3 plus reference TRBV15 and TRBJ2-1, the full variable domain is DAMVIQNPRYQVTQFGKPVTLSCSQTLNHNVMYWYQQKSSQAPKLLFHYYDKDFNNEADTPDNFQSRRPNTSFCFLDIRSPGLGDTAMYLCATSRNLAGDEQFFGPGTRLTVL.

This chain connects TRBV12-3 or TRBV12-4 to TRBJ2-5. The CDR3 is 13 residues long. CDR3 region: CASSQWGQETQYF.

This chain uses TRBV9 with TRBJ2-1; TCRdb indicates TRBD2, and absent DNA this call remains unverified. Germline V lookup: CDR1 SGDLS, CDR2 YYNGEE. The CDR3 consists of 17 residues. Here the CDR3 reads CASSDPSGLAGLYEQFF.

The chain carries TRBV7-9 and TRBJ2-1; the TCRdb call, TRBD2, lacks DNA for checking. Germline CDR1 reads SEHNR; CDR2 reads FQNEAQ (reference sequence). The CDR3 runs to 16 residues. The CDR3 here is CASSPRTSGAYNEQFF. The full variable domain, with the rest looked up from reference TRBV7-9 and TRBJ2-1, is DTGVSQNPRHKITKRGQNVTFRCDPISEHNRLYWYRQTLGQGPEFLTYFQNEAQLEKSRLLSDRFSAERPKGSFSTLEIQRTEQGDSAMYLCASSPRTSGAYNEQFFGPGTRLTVL.

The J gene is TRBJ2-7, the V gene TRBV5-1; there is no DNA to check the TCRdb D call of TRBD2. The germline CDR1 and CDR2 sequences are SGHRS and YFSETQ. The CDR3 runs to 16 residues. CDR3 amino acids: CASSLADGDYSYEQYF.

The rearrangement links TRBV28 to TRBJ2-1; the D call of TRBD2 rests on TCRdb alone, since no DNA is present to check it. The germline CDR1 and CDR2 sequences are MDHEN and SYDVKM. The CDR3 extends over 16 amino acids. The CDR3 sequence is CASSPPPGGIYNEQFF.

This chain connects TRBV7-2 to TRBJ2-7; TCRdb's D call, TRBD1, is unchecked because there is no DNA. The CDR3 has 16 amino acids. Germline CDR1 reads SGHTA; CDR2 reads FQGNSA. CDR3 protein: CASSSRQGARGEEQYF.

By frequency, this clonotype registers medium-sized (0.01 to 0.1%). This chain uses TRBV27 with TRBJ2-7; the TCRdb D gene call, TRBD1, has no DNA to confirm it. This CDR3 spans 14 amino acids. The germline gives CDR1 MNHEY, CDR2 SMNVEV (reference sequence). Here the CDR3 reads CASSLGGPAYEQYF.

CDR3 in amino acids: CASSLTGVGDEQFF. V gene TRBV6-6 combines with J gene TRBJ2-1; TCRdb lists TRBD1, though no DNA is available to test this call. Germline-derived CDR1 and CDR2 are MNHNY and SVGAGI (reference sequence). This CDR3 is 14 amino acids long.